This is a list of T cell receptor beta chains from one sample in a study of Graves' ophthalmopathy and Graves' hyperthyroidism. One entry per CDR3 protein, called by TCRdb with MiXCR from the multiplex PCR reads. In the table there are 660,000 or so distinct CDR3 sequences, about 38% of which are singletons. Input material: peripheral blood. The origin of the receptors is an adult man with Graves' ophthalmopathy. The conserved cysteine and the conserved F or W are not part of the CDR3 here. For some rows the clone size is stated as once, few or many, or as a class when expanded; others skip it.

V gene	J gene	clone size	CDR3 length	CDR3 protein
TRBV20-1	TRBJ2-6	.	11	SAAGTGANVLT
TRBV6-1	TRBJ2-7	many	10	ASSPSFYEQY
TRBV19	TRBJ2-7	many	16	ASSTRGTSGGLSYEQY
TRBV10-3	TRBJ2-2	few	13	ASSRDRGPDGELF
TRBV6-2/TRBV6-3	TRBJ1-2	few	13	ASSYQFDRVDGYT
TRBV25-1	TRBJ2-2	.	13	ASSDYPQGYGELF
TRBV7-2	TRBJ1-6	.	12	ASSSGTGYSPLH
TRBV19	TRBJ2-7	few	13	ASSIFPSGSHEQY
TRBV4-1	TRBJ1-4	.	13	ASSQVGRGGEKLF
TRBV5-1	TRBJ2-7	few	13	ASSLINRDRSEQY
TRBV24-1	TRBJ2-7	.	12	ASSLSKITYEQY
TRBV7-2	TRBJ1-5	many	15	ASSLVGGPGGNQPQH
TRBV15	TRBJ2-6	.	13	ATSGELSGANVLT
TRBV16	TRBJ2-7	many	12	ASSLGTFSYEQY
TRBV29-1	TRBJ1-3	.	11	SAMPNSGNTIY
TRBV2	TRBJ2-6	.	15	ASSFRSGGGGANVPT
TRBV7-9	TRBJ2-6	many	16	ASSFPGQRVSGANVLT
TRBV25-1	TRBJ1-4	.	13	ASSASGQWQEKLF
TRBV7-9	TRBJ1-4	.	12	ASSPSGSGEKLF
TRBV7-2	TRBJ2-7	many	13	ASSSPIGRSYEQY
TRBV7-9	TRBJ1-3	many	10	ASVGAGNTIY
TRBV10-3	TRBJ2-6	many	14	AIGGTALSGANVLT
TRBV20-1	TRBJ2-4	.	13	SASDLGQGQDIQY
TRBV29-1	TRBJ1-1	many	11	SVEGRGLGEAF
TRBV20-1	TRBJ2-2	.	12	GATWTENTGELF
TRBV4-1	TRBJ2-7	.	12	ASSQDRQSYEQY
TRBV2	TRBJ1-1	many	12	ASSVRDRVTEAF
TRBV5-4	TRBJ2-7	few	13	ASILGTGGSNEQY
TRBV7-9	TRBJ2-3	.	12	ASSQDRRTDTQY
TRBV15	TRBJ1-4	.	10	ATSTQGEKLF
TRBV2	TRBJ2-5	once	11	ASGGQGYETQY
TRBV4-2	TRBJ1-1	many	13	ASSQGSGPNTEAF
TRBV10-3	TRBJ2-5	.	11	ASSVQGEETQY
TRBV12-3/TRBV12-4	TRBJ1-5	.	12	ASSPGDRAQPQH
TRBV10-3	TRBJ2-3	.	11	AIRDSLENTQY
TRBV11-3	TRBJ2-2	few	9	ASSLTAELF
TRBV10-3	TRBJ1-5	few	13	ASSYWTGYNQPQH
TRBV4-1	TRBJ2-5	many	16	ASSHPLQGAGAGETQY
TRBV4-3	TRBJ2-7	.	13	ASSQDQTSLYEQY
TRBV11-3	TRBJ1-3	few	12	ASSPTSSEDTIY
TRBV19	TRBJ1-6	many	13	ASRRVRESNSPLH
TRBV7-3	.	.	11	ASSLRVDNEQF
TRBV6-4	TRBJ2-2	many	13	ASSEGDSPTGELF
TRBV20-1	TRBJ2-7	.	14	SARGLAVLYSYEQY
TRBV4-1	TRBJ2-7	few	13	ASSQDRTATYEQY
TRBV13	TRBJ2-7	.	14	ASRRLAGGTYNEQS
TRBV10-3	TRBJ2-7	.	13	ASTRLQFRSYEQY
TRBV19	TRBJ1-2	many	12	ASSPQGIYYGYT
TRBV10-3	TRBJ2-2	few	10	ASDRGLGELF
TRBV20-1	TRBJ2-7	few	13	SAEQIAGGVGEQY
TRBV15	TRBJ1-2	many	9	ATSEGGSYT
TRBV7-9	TRBJ1-1	.	13	ASIPADGSNTEAF
TRBV19	TRBJ1-1	.	12	ASSLGHSNTETF
TRBV4-3	TRBJ1-1	.	13	ASSQPTGGSGEAF
TRBV5-1	TRBJ2-7	few	15	ASSLWVAGGSRYEQY
TRBV29-1	TRBJ2-7	.	10	SLWDRGYEQY
TRBV29-1	TRBJ1-2	.	11	SVGTGNNYGYT